One sample yielded the 4 T cell receptor beta chains listed below, sequenced in a study of blood T cell repertoires in COVID-19. The assay was immunoSEQ multiplex PCR, and TCRdb's table has in-frame clones only and misses some. The table lists 340,000 or so clones, around 80% of them singletons, with about 3% in the top ten. The sample consisted of peripheral blood. Receptor source: a man younger than 40 with active or convalescent COVID-19.

The V call is TRBV30, the J call TRBJ1-2; a weak D match, TRBD1 (5 bases). V shed 0 bases and J shed 3 bases, with 14 bases lying between them. The CDR3 has 15 amino acids. Germline lookup yields CDR1 GTSNPN and CDR2 SVGIG (reference sequence). CDR3 protein: CAWSVRRVGDYGYTF. CDR3 coding DNA: TGTGCCTGGAGTGTACGCAGGGTAGGGGACTATGGCTACACCTTC.

The chain combines TRBV28 with TRBJ1-5; D possibly corresponds to TRBD1 (5 bases). CDR3 length: 19 residues. Trimming stripped 5 bases from V and 0 bases from J, with 23 bases between. Germline V lookup: CDR1 MDHEN, CDR2 SYDVKM. In DNA, the CDR3 is TGTGCCAGCAGTCCCCCGGGGGACCTAGACCAATATAGCAATCAGCCCCAGCATTTT. Translation gives CASSPPGDLDQYSNQPQHF.

This rearrangement joins TRBV4-3 to TRBJ2-7; D perhaps matches TRBD1 (6 bases). Germline loops: CDR1 LGHNA, CDR2 YSLEER. V was clipped by 1 base and J by 2 bases, with 12 bases between them. This CDR3 region has 15 residues. CDR3 sequence: CASSQAGRGTYEQYF. DNA of the CDR3: TGCGCCAGCAGCCAAGCGGGCAGGGGTACCTACGAGCAGTACTTC.

The chain couples TRBV19 to TRBJ2-1, with D unresolved. Germline V lookup: CDR1 LNHDA, CDR2 SQIVND (reference sequence). Trimming removed 1 base from V and 13 bases from J, with 8 bases in between. CDR3 length: 11 amino acids. The CDR3 DNA is TGTGCCAGTAGTATAGGGGCCACACAGTTCTTC. It specifies CASSIGATQFF. The full variable domain, rest sourced from reference TRBV19 and TRBJ2-1, is DGGITQSPKYLFRKEGQNVTLSCEQNLNHDAMYWYRQDPGQGLRLIYYSQIVNDFQKGDIAEGYSVSREKKESFPLTVTSAQKNPTAFYLCASSIGATQFFGPGTRLTVL.